The 11 T cell receptor beta chains reported below all come from one sample, sequenced in a study of post-analysis software for immune sequencing data. For these receptors, no antigen is known. Carried by the TCR beta cDNA libraries were unique molecular identifiers. In TCRdb, the PCR reads were re-called with MiXCR into one record per CDR3 protein. The table has 350,000 to 450,000 distinct CDR3 sequences, approximately 39% seen once; the top ten hold about 8%. General study findings and limits: Relative to controls, patients had roughly five TRBV segments at higher frequency, with TRBV5-6, TRBV5-1 and TRBV20-1 among these.

The sequencing input was blood. These receptors were collected from a girl aged 2 to 9 with multiple sclerosis.

The chain is built from TRBV7-9 and TRBJ2-7; 7 nucleotides line up with TRBD1. The germline V gene encodes CDR1 SEHNR and CDR2 FQNEAQ (reference sequence). The CDR3 totals 14 residues. V gave up 1 base and J gave up 6 bases; unmatched junction bases: 6. The CDR3: CASSLETGPLEQYF. Here the CDR3 DNA reads TGTGCCAGCAGCTTAGAGACAGGGCCCCTCGAGCAGTACTTC. Variable domain in full (rest from reference TRBV7-9 and TRBJ2-7): DTGVSQNPRHKITKRGQNVTFRCDPISEHNRLYWYRQTLGQGPEFLTYFQNEAQLEKSRLLSDRFSAERPKGSFSTLEIQRTEQGDSAMYLCASSLETGPLEQYFGPGTRLTVT.

With respect to this clonotype: A single base separates this from a much larger clone, so it may be a read error. J is TRBJ2-1 and V is TRBV29-1; 8 nucleotides agree with TRBD2. Germline CDR1 reads SQVTM; CDR2 reads ANQGSEA. V shed 7 bases and J 8 bases; nucleotides not matched to a gene: 13. This CDR3 has 14 amino acids. The CDR3 loop reads CSASRTSTNDEQFF. Here the CDR3 DNA reads TGCAGCGCATCAAGGACTAGCACAAACGATGAGCAGTTCTTC.

The chain joins TRBV5-8 to TRBJ1-1; weak D call: TRBD1 (6 bases). V was clipped by 4 bases and J by 4 bases, with 14 bases between them. The CDR3 runs 14 residues. Germline CDR1 and CDR2: SGHTS and YDEGEE. The CDR3 DNA is TGTGCCAGCAGCCGAGAACAGGGTGCCACTGAAGCTTTCTTT. As protein: CASSREQGATEAFF.

The chain is built from TRBV4-3 and TRBJ2-5, with 8 bases that match TRBD1. The J segment lost 5 bases and the V segment lost 1 base, leaving 0 bases of the junction unmatched. This CDR3 is 13 amino acids long. Germline CDR1 and CDR2: LGHNA and YSLEER. CDR3 region: CASSQGTGETQYF. The CDR3 DNA is TGCGCCAGCAGCCAAGGGACAGGGGAGACCCAGTACTTC.

The J gene is TRBJ2-3, the V gene TRBV18, with 7 bases identical to TRBD1. The length of the CDR3 is 14 residues. V was pared by 3 bases and J by 0 bases, with 0 bases of the junction left unmatched. Germline-derived CDR1 and CDR2 are KGHSH and LQKENI. The chain's CDR3 is CASSPDRSTDTQYF. Here the CDR3 DNA reads TGTGCCAGCTCACCGGACAGGAGCACAGATACGCAGTATTTT. The whole variable domain, remainder taken from reference TRBV18 and TRBJ2-3, is NAGVMQNPRHLVRRRGQEARLRCSPMKGHSHVYWYRQLPEEGLKFMVYLQKENIIDESGMPKERFSAEFPKEGPSILRIQQVVRGDSAAYFCASSPDRSTDTQYFGPGTRLTVL.

The genes are TRBV6-2 or TRBV6-3 and TRBJ2-1, with 9 bases fitting TRBD1. CDR3 length: 16 residues. Losses at the gene ends were 5 bases for V and 4 bases for J; bases not matched to a gene: 9. Germline CDR1 MNHEY, CDR2 SVGEGT. The CDR3 DNA reads TGTGCCAGCAGTAACCCCCCGGACAGGGGTTACAATGAGCAGTTCTTC. This gives the protein CASSNPPDRGYNEQFF.

The genes are TRBV6-5 and TRBJ2-7; 9 bases map to TRBD1. The CDR3 covers 16 residues. Germline values: CDR1 MNHEY, CDR2 SVGAGI. After removal of 6 bases from V and 3 bases from J, the junction contained 12 bases not matched to a gene. The CDR3: CASRDLGTGRNYEQYF. Written as DNA, the CDR3 is TGTGCCAGCAGAGACTTGGGGACAGGGAGAAACTACGAGCAGTACTTC.

The V gene is TRBV7-2, the J gene TRBJ2-1, with TRBD2 as a possible D gene (5 bases). This CDR3 contains 16 residues. V lost 5 bases to trimming and J lost 0 bases, with 14 bases between them. The germline gives CDR1 SGHTA, CDR2 FQGNSA. CDR3: CASSTRTLSSYNEQFF. In DNA form, the CDR3 reads TGTGCCAGCAGCACCAGGACTTTGTCCTCCTACAATGAGCAGTTCTTC.

Only a few counts were recorded for this clonotype. V gene TRBV29-1 combines with J gene TRBJ2-1; 16 bases align to TRBD2. V lost 4 bases, J lost 0 bases, and 6 bases stayed unmatched. Germline V gene sequence: CDR1 SQVTM, CDR2 ANQGSEA. The CDR3 spans 18 residues. In DNA form, the CDR3 reads TGCAGCGTTGGCGGGACTAGCGGGAGGGCCGTCTCCTACAATGAGCAGTTCTTC. It yields the protein CSVGGTSGRAVSYNEQFF.

The CDR3 nucleotides read TGTGCCAGCAGTTCGGGACAGGCGGCTTCACCCCTCCACTTT. Protein product: CASSSGQAASPLHF. The V call is TRBV28, the J call TRBJ1-6; 8 bases match TRBD1. The ends lost 4 bases at V and 9 bases at J; junction bases unmatched: 5. CDR3 length: 14 residues. The germline V gene has CDR1 MDHEN and CDR2 SYDVKM.

V is TRBV5-5 and J is TRBJ2-7; D is ambiguous. The V gene lost 0 bases and the J gene lost 3 bases, with 10 bases spanning the gap. Per the germline V gene, CDR1 is SGHKS and CDR2 is YYEKEE (reference sequence). The CDR3 covers 14 residues. The CDR3 protein is CASSLDPSVYEQYF. The CDR3 coding sequence is TGTGCCAGCAGCTTGGACCCAAGCGTCTACGAGCAGTACTTC.